The present entry profiles one TCR beta chain with its context. The table lists this clone with a count of one. The clone's antigen remains unknown. There are no base qualities to consult, and no much larger clone falls within one base. These data originate in a study of OX40 agonist ivuxolimab in advanced cancers. Regarding the study in general: The costimulatory receptor OX40 (CD134) was targeted by ivuxolimab, a fully human IgG2 agonistic monoclonal antibody. Intravenous ivuxolimab was administered to patients every 2 weeks at six dose levels: 0.01, 0.1, 0.3, 1.5, 3 and 10 mg/kg. Of the 50 or so patients in dose escalation, around 20 had hepatocellular carcinoma, about 15 had melanoma, 9 had renal cell carcinoma and 9 had head and neck cancer. In the dose-escalation cohort, more than 80% of patients were male, and the mean age was around 60 years with a range of roughly 23 to 90. Patients were allowed to have had prior anti-PD-1, anti-PD-L1 or anti-CTLA-4 therapy, and 40% of the dose-escalation patients had been treated with checkpoint inhibitors. Three dose-escalation patients achieved partial responses, one with hepatocellular carcinoma and two with cutaneous melanoma. Peripheral TCRbeta sequencing aimed to test whether ivuxolimab altered TCR sequence diversity and caused clonal T-cell expansion. The paper describes the monotherapy dose-escalation part (N ≈ 52 patients) of the phase I trial of ivuxolimab.

V is pared back by 4 bases and J by 1 base, with 10 bases lying between the germline termini. Reading from cysteine to phenylalanine, the CDR3 counts 13 amino acids. Only the CDR3 part of the read is kept: 39 bases, read in frame from the first base. Reading the germline V gene gives CDR1 SQVTM and CDR2 ANQGSEA. Study-wide conclusions, independent of this receptor: In the 0.1-3.0 mg/kg groups, partial responders had among the lowest normalized peripheral clonal expansion, particularly in CD8+ T cells. Low levels of normalized T-cell clonal expansion were also seen in some patients who did not respond. The antigen specificity of the peripheral T cells that underwent clonal expansion was not determined. At doses from 0.1 to 3.0 mg/kg, clonal expansion was seen in both CD4+ and CD8+ blood T cells between baseline and week 6. After ivuxolimab, expanded clones were on average more numerous among CD8+ T cells than among CD4+ T cells.

The trial excluded patients who had a history of autoimmune disease or who were on systemic immunosuppression. In every dose cohort, peripheral blood was drawn for TCR sequencing at baseline, cycle 4 day 1, and cycle 7 day 1. The samples were taken from a phase I, first-in-human, multicenter, open-label dose-escalation trial of ivuxolimab. Adults with locally advanced or metastatic head and neck squamous cell, hepatocellular, melanoma or renal cell carcinoma were enrolled in the trial. Before TCR sequencing, CD4+ T cells and CD8+ T cells from peripheral blood were sorted into separate populations. Genomic DNA was extracted from sorted cells for sequencing of the TCRbeta CDR3 region. The immunoSEQ Assay was used for sequencing of TCRbeta CDR3 regions. TCRdb provides this immuneACCESS table in a form limited to in-frame rearrangements. Some clones are lacking; in checked studies, under half of them reflect an unresolved V gene, and why the rest are absent is not known. The sample contains about 81,000 clones, approximately 90% of them found a single time. The ten biggest clones cover approximately 0.45% of the sample.

The starting material was CD4+ or CD8+ T cells sorted from blood, obtained in a trial of the OX40 agonist ivuxolimab. The sequence is built from TRBV29-1 and TRBJ2-5, with TRBD1 tentatively as D gene (5 bases match). The origin of this receptor is an adult with an advanced solid tumor such as melanoma, head and neck, liver or kidney cancer. In nucleotides, the sequence is TGCAGCGTTGGATGGCAGGGCCAAGAGACCCAGTACTTC. It translates as CSVGWQGQETQYF. When the CDR3 is completed using the reference TRBV29-1 and TRBJ2-5 genes on either side, the full variable domain is SAVISQKPSRDICQRGTSLTIQCQVDSQVTMMFWYRQQPGQSLTLIATANQGSEATYESGFVIDKFPISRPNLTFSTLTVSNMSPEDSSIYLCSVGWQGQETQYFGPGTRLLVL.